The next 32 T cell receptor beta chains were all read from a single sample in a study of T-cell reconstitution after alpha-beta-depleted transplantation in children. During its preparation, the TCRbeta library received unique molecular identifiers. MiXCR, run by TCRdb on the PCR reads, gives a single entry per CDR3 protein. Altogether some 830,000 distinct CDR3 sequences are present, 16% being singletons, with the ten largest covering around 5%. Material: PBMCs, mostly from graft donor cells, obtained 360 days after TCRalphabeta/CD19-depleted stem cell transplant. The receptors derive from a male patient aged 10 to 17 who had a stem cell transplant for acute lymphoblastic leukemia, so the T cells may come from the graft donor.

This clonotype showed up just a few times. J is TRBJ2-2 and V is TRBV20-1; 11 bases align to TRBD1. V was clipped by 6 bases and J by 4 bases; unmatched bases: 7. This CDR3 region has 15 residues. Germline-derived CDR1 and CDR2 are DFQATT and SNEGSKA (reference sequence). The chain's CDR3 is CSASGDRGFTGELFF. Written as DNA, the CDR3 is TGCAGTGCCAGTGGGGACAGGGGGTTCACCGGGGAGCTGTTTTTT.

In this sample, this clonotype turned up many times. This rearrangement joins TRBV12-3 or TRBV12-4 to TRBJ2-7, with a weak D call TRBD1 (5 bases). The CDR3 totals 15 residues. V lost 2 bases, J lost 4 bases, and 15 bases lay in between. The CDR3 nucleotides are TGTGCCAGCAGTTTAAGGGGTCGGGCGGATTACGAGCAGTACTTC. It translates to CASSLRGRADYEQYF.

The sample holds a few counts of this clonotype. This rearrangement joins TRBV20-1 to TRBJ2-3; TRBD2 aligns across 12 bases. Germline V gene sequence: CDR1 DFQATT, CDR2 SNEGSKA (reference sequence). The ends lost 2 bases at V and 0 bases at J; junction bases unmatched: 3. The CDR3 spans 16 residues. CDR3 bases: TGCAGTGCTAGACCCCTAGCGGGAGGGAGCACAGATACGCAGTATTTT. Translated: CSARPLAGGSTDTQYF.

The chain carries TRBV5-1 and TRBJ2-2; 7 bases line up with TRBD1. The CDR3 runs 13 residues. Germline CDR1 SGHRS, CDR2 YFSETQ. V was clipped by 2 bases and J by 8 bases; unmatched bases: 3. The CDR3 nucleotides are TGCGCCAGCAGCTTTGGACAGGAGGGGGAGCTGTTTTTT. Translation gives CASSFGQEGELFF.

This clonotype has just a few counts. V is TRBV6-5 and J is TRBJ1-1; TRBD1 is a possible D gene (6 bases). Trimming shortened V by 2 bases and J by 6 bases, and 19 bases separated the two germline ends. This CDR3 is 16 amino acids long. The germline CDR1 and CDR2 sequences are MNHEY and SVGAGI. The CDR3 bases are TGTGCCAGCAGTTACCTCTCTTCTGGGGGCGCATCTGAAGCTTTCTTT. Translating gives CASSYLSSGGASEAFF.

This clonotype was counted a few times. This chain links TRBV29-1 with TRBJ1-2; D gene uncertain. Trimming shortened V by 4 bases and J by 5 bases, and 8 bases separated the two germline ends. CDR1 and CDR2 (germline): SQVTM, ANQGSEA. The CDR3 is 11 amino acids. The CDR3 nucleotides read TGCAGCGTTGGAGGATTTTATGGCTACACCTTC. Protein product: CSVGGFYGYTF.

V usage is TRBV20-1 and J usage is TRBJ2-3, with 8 bases that match TRBD1. Germline lookup yields CDR1 DFQATT and CDR2 SNEGSKA (reference sequence). The CDR3 covers 16 residues. Trimming removed 0 bases from V and 4 bases from J; junction bases left unmatched: 9. The CDR3 spells CSARDRRTGPADTQYF. CDR3 DNA sequence: TGCAGTGCTAGAGATCGTAGGACAGGGCCAGCAGATACGCAGTATTTT.

The CDR3 DNA follows: TGTGCCAGCCTTTTACTAACCACAGATACGCAGTATTTT. Protein sequence: CASLLLTTDTQYF. The genes are TRBV2 and TRBJ2-3; no reliable D call. This CDR3 is 13 amino acids long. From germline, CDR1 is SNHLY and CDR2 FYNNEI. V gave up 8 bases and J gave up 2 bases, with 11 bases separating them. Together with reference TRBV2 and TRBJ2-3, the CDR3 gives the full variable domain: EPEVTQTPSHQVTQMGQEVILRCVPISNHLYFYWYRQILGQKVEFLVSFYNNEISEKSEIFDDQFSVERPDGSNFTLKIRSTKLEDSAMYFCASLLLTTDTQYFGPGTRLTVL.

This clonotype was counted a few times. The genes are TRBV4-2 and TRBJ1-5; TRBD1 is a possible D gene (5 bases). This CDR3 comprises 17 residues. V shed 3 bases and J shed 0 bases, with 15 bases lying between them. Germline-derived CDR1 and CDR2 are LGHNA and YNFKEQ. CDR3 in amino acids: CASSQLAGTYSNQPQHF. The CDR3 coding sequence is TGTGCCAGCAGCCAGTTGGCCGGGACCTATAGCAATCAGCCCCAGCATTTT.

This clonotype showed up many times. The chain has TRBV12-3 or TRBV12-4 and TRBJ1-2; D unclear. Trimming removed 7 bases at V and 4 bases at J, with 7 bases between. CDR3 length equals 11 residues. CDR3 DNA: TGTGCCAGCACATACCTCTATGGCTACACCTTC. Protein: CASTYLYGYTF.

In this sample, this clonotype turned up a few times. The chain couples TRBV5-5 to TRBJ2-7; D unresolved. The CDR3 runs to 16 residues. CDR1 SGHKS and CDR2 YYEKEE come from the germline V gene (reference sequence). The V end was cut by 0 bases, the J end by 0 bases, with 13 bases between. DNA for the CDR3: TGTGCCAGCAGCTTGGCCGGGTCCCCTAGCTCCTACGAGCAGTACTTC. Translated: CASSLAGSPSSYEQYF.

Note on this clonotype: This may arise from a read error, as a much more abundant clone is one base away. The J gene is TRBJ2-7, the V gene TRBV6-5, with D perhaps TRBD1 or TRBD2 (5 bases each). This CDR3 spans 13 amino acids. The V and J ends lost 11 bases and 2 bases respectively, with 16 bases between them. Germline values: CDR1 MNHEY, CDR2 SVGAGI. CDR3 protein: CAAVGGPTYEQYF. The CDR3 DNA reads as TGTGCCGCTGTTGGGGGACCTACCTACGAGCAGTACTTC.

The chain carries TRBV2 and TRBJ2-5, with a tentative D call TRBD2 (5 bases). Trimming removed 1 base from V and 4 bases from J, with 19 bases in between. The CDR3 extends over 17 amino acids. Germline CDR1 is SNHLY and CDR2 is FYNNEI. This chain's CDR3 is CASSEDLLAGGGETQYF. The CDR3 bases are TGTGCCAGCAGTGAAGATCTGCTAGCAGGAGGAGGAGAGACCCAGTACTTC.

This clonotype was observed a few times. This chain's CDR3 is CASSEGSGSGYNEQFF. The CDR3 nucleotides are TGCGCCAGCAGTGAGGGAAGCGGGAGCGGGTACAATGAGCAGTTCTTC. The rearrangement uses TRBV10-1 and TRBJ2-1, with TRBD2 matching over 8 bases. V lost 2 bases to trimming and J lost 4 bases; unmatched junction nucleotides: 7. CDR1 and CDR2 (germline): WNHNN, SYGVQD (reference sequence). This CDR3 contains 16 residues.

This clonotype was detected only a few times. The J gene is TRBJ1-4, the V gene TRBV5-1; D not resolved. The CDR3 is made up of 15 amino acids. Per the germline V gene, CDR1 is SGHRS and CDR2 is YFSETQ. Trimming shortened V by 1 base and J by 5 bases, and 12 bases separated the two germline ends. The CDR3 DNA follows: TGCGCCAGCAGCTTGACCCAGCACCAGAATGAAAAACTGTTTTTT. Translation gives CASSLTQHQNEKLFF.

V and J are TRBV9 and TRBJ2-1; 9 bases line up with TRBD2. Germline V gives CDR1 SGDLS, CDR2 YYNGEE. V gave up 0 bases and J gave up 1 base; unmatched junction bases: 2. The CDR3 has 16 amino acids. DNA for the CDR3: TGTGCCAGCAGCGTAGCTCTAGCGGGATCCTACAATGAGCAGTTCTTC. Protein sequence: CASSVALAGSYNEQFF.

This clonotype was counted a few times. The CDR3 coding sequence is TGTGCCAGCAGTTTACCCGGACAGGGAGCCATTAACGAGCAGTACTTC. Protein sequence: CASSLPGQGAINEQYF. The rearrangement uses TRBV12-3 or TRBV12-4 and TRBJ2-7, with 8 nucleotides matching TRBD1. With 2 bases clipped from V and 5 bases from J, the junction kept 11 bases outside the gene matches. The CDR3 length is 16 residues.

This chain connects TRBV2 to TRBJ2-2, with a tentative D call TRBD2 (5 bases). The V gene lost 2 bases and the J gene lost 6 bases, with 10 bases spanning the gap. CDR3 length: 14 amino acids. Germline lookup yields CDR1 SNHLY and CDR2 FYNNEI. CDR3 protein: CASSENLASGELFF. CDR3 DNA sequence: TGTGCCAGCAGTGAAAACCTAGCTTCCGGGGAGCTGTTTTTT. Together with reference TRBV2 and TRBJ2-2, the CDR3 gives the full variable domain: EPEVTQTPSHQVTQMGQEVILRCVPISNHLYFYWYRQILGQKVEFLVSFYNNEISEKSEIFDDQFSVERPDGSNFTLKIRSTKLEDSAMYFCASSENLASGELFFGEGSRLTVL.

This clonotype was detected many times. The rearrangement joins TRBV12-3 or TRBV12-4 to TRBJ2-7; perhaps TRBD1 as D (5 bases). Trimming removed 9 bases from V and 3 bases from J, with 15 bases in between. The CDR3 runs to 13 residues. CDR3 amino acids: CASRGVVGYEQYF. The CDR3 bases are TGTGCCAGTAGGGGTGTCGTAGGCTACGAGCAGTACTTC.

This clonotype showed up just a few times. The chain recombines TRBV24-1 with TRBJ2-1, with D tentatively TRBD2 (6 bases). V was pared by 0 bases and J by 4 bases, with 9 bases between. Germline-derived CDR1 and CDR2 are KGHDR and SFDVKD. The CDR3 runs to 15 residues. The CDR3 reads CATSDLAGPYNEQFF. The DNA of the CDR3 is TGTGCCACCAGTGATTTGGCGGGACCGTACAATGAGCAGTTCTTC.

The chain recombines TRBV10-3 with TRBJ2-7, with no clear D. The length of the CDR3 is 13 residues. Trimming took off 0 bases at V and 5 bases at J, with 8 bases between the two ends. Looked up from germline, CDR1 is ENHRY and CDR2 is SYGVKD. CDR3 sequence (DNA): TGTGCCATCAGTGAGTCTGGCAGGCACGAGCAGTACTTC. Translation: CAISESGRHEQYF.

The CDR3 coding sequence is TGTGCCACAGCAGGCTTCCTCACAGATACGCAGTATTTT. Protein product: CATAGFLTDTQYF. The rearrangement links TRBV24-1 to TRBJ2-3; D is unresolved. V shed 10 bases and J shed 2 bases, with 12 bases lying between them. CDR3 length equals 13 residues. The germline V gene has CDR1 KGHDR and CDR2 SFDVKD.

The chain carries TRBV11-2 and TRBJ1-5; D is undetermined. The ends were cut back, 5 bases at V and 7 bases at J, with 12 bases in the middle. Per the germline V gene, CDR1 is SGHAT and CDR2 is FQNNGV. The CDR3 is 13 amino acids. CDR3 coding DNA: TGTGCCAGCAGCCCCAGACGGGGACAGCCCCAGCATTTT. Translating gives CASSPRRGQPQHF. Supplemented by reference TRBV11-2 and TRBJ1-5, the full variable domain reads EAGVAQSPRYKIIEKRQSVAFWCNPISGHATLYWYQQILGQGPKLLIQFQNNGVVDDSQLPKDRFSAERLKGVDSTLKIQPAKLEDSAVYLCASSPRRGQPQHFGDGTRLSIL.

This rearrangement joins TRBV6-5 to TRBJ2-5; D remains unclear. This CDR3 contains 15 residues. V was pared by 7 bases and J by 7 bases, with 22 bases between. Germline CDR1 reads MNHEY; CDR2 reads SVGAGI. Written as DNA, the CDR3 is TGTGCCAGCATTTCCCCTGTTTTGGGGTATGTGACCCAGTACTTC. Its protein product is CASISPVLGYVTQYF.

The V call is TRBV7-9, the J call TRBJ2-7; no definite D call. V was shortened by 3 bases and J by 2 bases, with 17 bases between the two germline ends. CDR3 length: 16 amino acids. CDR1 and CDR2 from the germline V gene are SEHNR and FQNEAQ (reference sequence). CDR3 sequence reads: CASSFPPRNKPYEQYF. The DNA of the CDR3 is TGTGCCAGCAGCTTTCCGCCCCGTAACAAACCCTACGAGCAGTACTTC.

This clonotype was observed at least ten times. The rearrangement joins TRBV5-1 to TRBJ2-1; 11 bases agree with TRBD2. This CDR3 spans 16 amino acids. The germline CDR1 and CDR2 sequences are SGHRS and YFSETQ. The V gene end was trimmed by 4 bases and the J gene end by 0 bases; junction bases not matched to a gene: 3. CDR3: CASSKTSGSSYNEQFF. In DNA form, the CDR3 reads TGCGCCAGCAGCAAAACTAGCGGGAGCTCCTACAATGAGCAGTTCTTC.

The table lists this clonotype with a count of one. The V call is TRBV20-1, the J call TRBJ2-2; 11 positions agree with TRBD1. CDR1 and CDR2 (germline): DFQATT, SNEGSKA (reference sequence). The CDR3 contains 14 residues. The V segment lost 4 bases and the J segment 8 bases; nucleotides outside the gene matches: 6. CDR3 nucleotides: TGCAGTGCTACTCCGGGACAGGGGGTAGGGGAGCTGTTTTTT. Its protein product is CSATPGQGVGELFF.

This clonotype was observed a few times. The V call is TRBV4-2, the J call TRBJ2-5, with TRBD2 identical over 8 bases. V dropped 4 bases and J dropped 0; count of bases not matched to a gene: 13. From germline, CDR1 is LGHNA and CDR2 YNFKEQ. The CDR3 is 18 residues long. The CDR3 loop reads CASSPSRLAGRYQETQYF. For the CDR3, the DNA is TGTGCCAGCAGCCCCTCGCGGCTAGCGGGCCGGTACCAAGAGACCCAGTACTTC.

In DNA form, the CDR3 reads TGTGCCAGCAGTGAGACGTCCGCGACAGGCTACGAGCAGTACTTC. The encoded protein is CASSETSATGYEQYF. This chain uses TRBV25-1 with TRBJ2-7, with D possibly TRBD1 on 6 matching bases. The ends were cut back, 3 bases at V and 3 bases at J, with 15 bases in the middle. This CDR3 has 15 amino acids. CDR1 and CDR2 from the germline V gene are MGHDK and SYGVNS.

In this sample, this clonotype turned up a few times. The rearrangement joins TRBV5-4 to TRBJ2-1; D is unclear. Trimming removed 4 bases from V and 9 bases from J, with 14 bases in between. Germline V gene sequence: CDR1 SGHNT, CDR2 YYREEE (reference sequence). CDR3 length: 13 residues. The CDR3, as DNA: TGTGCCAGCAGCCCCGGGCTAGTGGGTGAGCAGTTCTTC. This gives the protein CASSPGLVGEQFF. The variable domain in full, with the rest retrieved from reference TRBV5-4 and TRBJ2-1, is ETGVTQSPTHLIKTRGQQVTLRCSSQSGHNTVSWYQQALGQGPQFIFQYYREEENGRGNFPPRFSGLQFPNYSSELNVNALELDDSALYLCASSPGLVGEQFFGPGTRLTVL.

V gene TRBV2 combines with J gene TRBJ2-3, with D hard to call. Germline CDR1 SNHLY, CDR2 FYNNEI. V lost 11 bases to trimming and J lost 10 bases, with 10 bases between them. This CDR3 has 9 amino acids. CDR3 coding DNA: TGTGCCGCCAGCGCAGCGCAGTATTTT. This sequence encodes CAASAAQYF.

This clonotype was observed a few times. J is TRBJ2-7 and V is TRBV11-2; no firm D call. V was shortened by 3 bases and J by 2 bases, with 11 bases between the two germline ends. CDR3 length: 14 residues. Germline CDR1 and CDR2: SGHAT and FQNNGV. CDR3 coding DNA: TGTGCCAGCAGCTTGCAACCATTAACCTACGAGCAGTACTTC. It specifies CASSLQPLTYEQYF.